The rows below give T cell receptor beta chains drawn from one sample of a study of blood T cell repertoires in COVID-19. This table comes from immunoSEQ multiplex PCR, and its TCRdb copy is limited to in-frame clones, with some not included. The sample lists around 25,000 clones; about 83% were seen once. Sequencing was done on a sample of peripheral blood. These receptors were obtained from a human donor with active COVID-19. The donor label of this sample is uncertain. Both conserved end residues are part of each CDR3. The D gene is left open where the match is weak.

j_call v_call d_call cdr3_aa
TRBJ2-5 TRBV28 - CASIPETKHEETQYF
TRBJ2-1 TRBV3-1/TRBV3-2 TRBD2 CASSPGGRGYNEQFF
TRBJ2-5 TRBV18 - CASSPLGETQYF
TRBJ2-5 TRBV10-3 - CAIRSILNQETQYF
TRBJ2-7 TRBV7-2 - CASSLSFAASSYEQYF
TRBJ1-3 TRBV5-1 - CASSLGQPSGNTIYF
TRBJ1-5 TRBV20-1 - CSAGGKGNQPQHF
TRBJ1-1 TRBV2 TRBD1 CASSGQGLSTTEAFF
TRBJ2-1 TRBV20-1 - CSASPYLSTRDNEQFF
TRBJ2-1 TRBV28 TRBD2 CASSFLAGGGEQFF